Sequencing of this TCR beta chain was carried out in a study of CXCR3-negative and CXCR3-positive naive CD8 T cells. The CDR3 runs 12 residues. Germline CDR1 is MNHEY and CDR2 is SVGEGT. To note about this clonotype: Antigen specificity is unknown.

The study sorted every CD8+ T cell subset in triplicate at 280,000 or so cells each. In preparing the TRB cDNA libraries, 5' RACE with UMI labels was used. TCRdb re-called the 5' RACE reads and catalogs CDR3 proteins one per entry, DNA excluded. The specimen's table records 100,000 to 150,000 distinct CDR3 sequences. General observations from the study: In both naive subsets diversity was comparably high, whereas memory CD8+ cells showed much lower diversity. For CXCR3-positive naive cells, TRB CDR3s were more hydrophobic than those of CXCR3-negative naive cells. Within a donor, both naive subsets shared TRBV-TRBJ usage, unlike memory cells.

The clonotype comes from a human donor in good health. Some clones in this sample may be carry-over from other donors' samples. The sequenced sample was naive CXCR3- CD8+ T cells from blood. Subset in this sample: CD45RO-CCR7+CD27+CD95- naive CD8+ T cells lacking CXCR3 (TNR3-). This rearrangement joins TRBV6-2 or TRBV6-3 to TRBJ2-5. The CDR3 loop reads CASSYVEETQYF.